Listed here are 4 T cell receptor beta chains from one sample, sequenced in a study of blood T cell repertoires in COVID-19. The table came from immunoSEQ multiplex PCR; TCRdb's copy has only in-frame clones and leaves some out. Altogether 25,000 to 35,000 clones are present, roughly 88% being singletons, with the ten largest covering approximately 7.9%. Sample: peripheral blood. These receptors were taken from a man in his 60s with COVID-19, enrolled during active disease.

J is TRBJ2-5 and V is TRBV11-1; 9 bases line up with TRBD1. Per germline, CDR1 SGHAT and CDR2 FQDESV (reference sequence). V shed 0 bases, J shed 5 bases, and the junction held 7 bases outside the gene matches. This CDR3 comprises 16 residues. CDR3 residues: CASSLAPGQGTETQYF. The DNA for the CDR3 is TGTGCCAGCAGCTTAGCACCGGGACAGGGAACGGAGACCCAGTACTTC.

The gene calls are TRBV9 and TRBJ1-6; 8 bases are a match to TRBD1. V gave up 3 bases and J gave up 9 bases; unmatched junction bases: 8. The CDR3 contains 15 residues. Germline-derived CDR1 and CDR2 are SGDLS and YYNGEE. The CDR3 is CASSERQGTGSPLHF. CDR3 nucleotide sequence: TGTGCCAGCAGCGAGAGACAGGGGACGGGTTCACCCCTCCACTTT.

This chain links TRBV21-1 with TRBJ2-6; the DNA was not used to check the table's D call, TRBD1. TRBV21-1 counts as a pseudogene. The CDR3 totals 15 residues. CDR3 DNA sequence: TGTGCCAGCAGCAAATGCAGGCCCTGGGCCAACGTCCTGACTTTC. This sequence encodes CASSKCRPWANVLTF.

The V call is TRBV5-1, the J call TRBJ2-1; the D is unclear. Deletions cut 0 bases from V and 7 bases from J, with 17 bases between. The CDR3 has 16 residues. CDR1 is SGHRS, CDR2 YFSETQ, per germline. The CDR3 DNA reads TGCGCCAGCAGCTTGGAAGCGAGCAAACGCCAGAATGAGCAGTTCTTC. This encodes CASSLEASKRQNEQFF.